The clone carrying this T cell receptor (beta chain) has at least ten counts. Germline V gene sequence: CDR1 WSHSY, CDR2 SAAADI. V lost 5 bases and J 3 bases, leaving 10 bases between the germline ends. The CDR3 runs 13 residues. The source of the sample is a study of T cells in Graves' hyperthyroidism and ophthalmopathy. The source material, RNA transcripts, was used to amplify TCR beta CDR3 regions. Using the HTBI primer set, a first-round RT-PCR was run on the TCR CDR3. TCRdb itself ran the multiplex PCR reads through MiXCR, one entry per CDR3 protein. The sample includes 250,000 or so distinct CDR3 sequences, approximately 15% of them seen just once.

The specimen was blood. The receptor's source is a woman in her forties with Graves' hyperthyroidism that later progressed to Graves' ophthalmopathy. This chain links TRBV10-2 with TRBJ1-1; D is unresolved. The CDR3 coding sequence is TGCGCCAGCAGTCCCGGCGGTTACACTGAAGCTTTCTTT. Amino acid sequence: CASSPGGYTEAFF.